This record covers a single TCR beta chain. Its antigen is undetermined. At one end, the junction sequence differs from germline, possibly due to a read error. The CDR3 is 15 amino acids. CDR1 is ENHRY and CDR2 is SYGVKD in the germline V gene. The data are from a study of Graves' ophthalmopathy and Graves' hyperthyroidism. Study results and limitations: Most thyroid-expanded clonotypes exceeding 0.001 frequency were also found in blood.

Amplifying from RNA transcripts, the study obtained TCR beta CDR3 regions. An initial RT-PCR round employing HTBI primers preceded a second-round multiplex PCR. MiXCR was run by TCRdb on the multiplex PCR reads, yielding one entry per CDR3 protein. There are over a million distinct CDR3 sequences in the sample; approximately 35% occur only once, and 8.5% to 14% lies in the top ten. Among the exclusions were patients with other autoimmune diseases, uncontrolled infections, pregnancy or lactation. The diagnosis was founded upon clinical symptoms, serum thyroxine, TRAb, thyroid ultrasound and orbital computed tomography.

This sequence was found in an adult man with Graves' hyperthyroidism. V gene TRBV10-3 combines with J gene TRBJ2-7; 7 nucleotides align to TRBD1. Sample: peripheral blood or thyroid tissue (not recorded which). This CDR3 is CASSLPGQSTCEQYF. In nucleotides, the CDR3 is TGTGCCAGCAGTTTACCGGGACAGTCAACCTGCGAGCAGTACTTC.